The T cell receptor beta chain described here comes from a study of OX40 agonist ivuxolimab in advanced cancers. On the study more broadly: Mean age approximately 55 years, range 23 to 79; around 80% male.

The CDR3 contains 16 residues. From germline, CDR1 is SGHDT and CDR2 YYEEEE. Between the trimmed V and J ends, which lost 1 base and 2 bases, there was a span of 15 bases. Produced via immunoSEQ multiplex PCR; TCRdb's table is partial and in-frame only. The sample includes tens of thousands of clones, 84% seen only once; the top ten take roughly a fifth. Any history of autoimmune disease or systemic immunosuppression disqualified patients. This material consisted of CD4+ or CD8+ T cells sorted from blood, taken in a trial of the OX40 agonist ivuxolimab. This TCR was sampled from an adult with an advanced solid tumor such as melanoma, head and neck, liver or kidney cancer. The chain has TRBV5-6 and TRBJ1-2; TRBD1 might be the D (6 bases). CDR3 sequence: CASSLMSGGANYGYTF. The CDR3, as DNA: TGTGCCAGCAGCTTGATGTCGGGGGGCGCGAACTATGGCTACACCTTC.